The clone carrying this T cell receptor beta chain has a handful of counts. Its matching antigen is unknown. Germline loops: CDR1 LGHDT, CDR2 YNNKEL (reference sequence). Trimming shortened V by 0 bases and J by 8 bases, and 14 bases separated the two germline ends. The CDR3 sequence is 16 residues long. The data were taken from a study of T cells after yellow fever vaccination. Study results and caveats: Reappearance after the booster was seen for most primary-vaccination clones, at 95% to 96% CD4 and 85% to 90% CD8. Abundant clonotypes (contaminants from the bulk population) could be present in FACS-sorted repertoires. Researchers noted that a small share of clonotypes showed up in both CD4 and CD8 compartments.

In making TCR cDNA, 5'RACE template switching added a universal primer site and UMIs to it. TCRdb re-called the 5' RACE reads with MiXCR, one entry per CDR3 protein. The sample has roughly 350,000 distinct CDR3 sequences; approximately 4% are singletons. J is TRBJ1-6 and V is TRBV3-1, with a tentative D call TRBD1 (6 bases). The source is a man between 18 and 29 years old who received the YFV17D yellow fever vaccine. Sample: PBMCs, taken 5 days after the yellow fever booster vaccination. The CDR3 loop is CASSQDRGLRYSPLHF. CDR3 nucleotide sequence: TGTGCCAGCAGCCAAGATAGGGGGTTGCGATATTCACCCCTCCACTTT.